Shown below are 9 T cell receptor beta chains from a single sample sequenced in a study of spatial heterogeneity in lung cancer. From the 5' RACE reads, TCRdb called clonotypes with MiXCR, one entry per CDR3 protein. Here the sample spans about 8,400 distinct CDR3 sequences, approximately 9.7% being singletons. Regarding time point: sample taken at primary tumor resection. This specimen consisted of normal lung tissue next to the tumor, obtained at surgery. These TCRs come from a male donor with early-stage non-small cell lung cancer.

This clonotype was observed many times. This sequence joins TRBV11-2 and TRBJ2-3; D might be TRBD1 (5 bases). This CDR3 is built from 14 residues. CDR1 is SGHAT, CDR2 FQNNGV, per germline. V was pared by 5 bases and J by 0 bases, with 9 bases between. DNA of the CDR3: TGTGCCAGCAGCCTGACAGCTAGCACAGATACGCAGTATTTT. It translates to CASSLTASTDTQYF.

V and J are TRBV12-3 or TRBV12-4 and TRBJ2-5; D possibly uses TRBD1 or TRBD2 (5 bases each). There are 15 residues in the CDR3. V shed 0 bases and J shed 2 bases, with 10 bases lying between them. CDR3: CASSLAGDLQETQYF. The DNA for the CDR3 is TGTGCCAGCAGTTTAGCGGGGGACCTACAAGAGACCCAGTACTTC.

This clonotype appeared many times. CDR3 DNA: TGCAGTGCTAGTACAGGGGGTAATCAGCCCCAGCATTTT. It yields the protein CSASTGGNQPQHF. The chain uses TRBV20-1 and TRBJ1-5; TRBD1 aligns across 8 bases. The CDR3 has 13 residues. Trimming took 3 bases from V and 4 from J; bases not matched to a gene: 2. The germline CDR1 and CDR2 sequences are DFQATT and SNEGSKA (reference sequence).

This clonotype was picked up many times. The chain combines TRBV5-6 with TRBJ1-1; tentatively, D is TRBD1 (5 bases). Looked up from germline, CDR1 is SGHDT and CDR2 is YYEEEE. Trimming left V 2 bases short and J 1 base short, with 15 bases between. The CDR3 is 16 residues long. The CDR3 coding sequence is TGTGCCAGCAGCTTTGGCGGGCAGGGTTGGAACACTGAAGCTTTCTTT. This sequence encodes CASSFGGQGWNTEAFF.

This clonotype was observed at least ten times. The chain employs TRBV5-1 and TRBJ1-5; 7 bases line up with TRBD1. CDR3 length: 14 amino acids. V shed 4 bases and J 3 bases; nucleotides not matched to a gene: 4. Germline V lookup: CDR1 SGHRS, CDR2 YFSETQ. The CDR3 protein is CASSPGQNNQPQHF. The CDR3 DNA reads TGCGCCAGCAGCCCGGGACAGAACAATCAGCCCCAGCATTTT.

This clonotype was seen at least ten times. The rearrangement uses TRBV20-1 and TRBJ2-7; TRBD2 aligns across 8 bases. CDR3 length: 15 residues. Trimming cost V 5 bases and J 5 bases; bases outside gene matches: 14. The V gene's germline CDR1 is DFQATT and CDR2 SNEGSKA (reference sequence). This chain's CDR3 is CSAGRDAGLAHEQYF. The CDR3 coding sequence is TGCAGTGCTGGAAGGGACGCCGGACTAGCCCACGAGCAGTACTTC.

The rearrangement uses TRBV29-1 and TRBJ1-2; 7 bases match TRBD1. This CDR3 is built from 14 residues. Germline CDR1 and CDR2: SQVTM and ANQGSEA. The junction had 6 bases not matched to a gene; V was cut back by 1 base and J by 4 bases. The chain's CDR3 is CSVEARRGTYGYTF. Here the CDR3 DNA reads TGCAGCGTTGAAGCACGCAGGGGGACCTATGGCTACACCTTC.

The table lists this clonotype with many counts. The CDR3 sequence: CASRQYTGELFF. CDR3 in DNA: TGTGCCAGCAGACAGTACACCGGGGAGCTGTTTTTT. This chain uses TRBV3-1 with TRBJ2-2, with no clear D. Between the trimmed V and J ends, which lost 6 bases and 3 bases, there was a span of 5 bases. The CDR3 covers 12 residues. Germline CDR1 LGHDT, CDR2 YNNKEL (reference sequence). Complete variable domain (other parts from reference TRBV3-1 and TRBJ2-2): DTAVSQTPKYLVTQMGNDKSIKCEQNLGHDTMYWYKQDSKKFLKIMFSYNNKELIINETVPNRFSPKSPDKAHLNLHINSLELGDSAVYFCASRQYTGELFFGEGSRLTVL.

This clonotype came up many times. The genes are TRBV12-3 or TRBV12-4 and TRBJ1-5, with no clear D. The CDR3 sequence is 14 residues long. Trimming removed 0 bases from V and 4 bases from J, with 7 bases in between. The CDR3 DNA sequence: TGTGCCAGCAGTTTAGCAGGTGTAAATCAGCCCCAGCATTTT. Protein product: CASSLAGVNQPQHF.